The rows below give T cell receptor beta chains drawn from one sample of a study of CD8+CD57+ T cells in acquired aplastic anemia. TCRdb recomputed calls from the reads with MiXCR, one row per CDR3 protein. The table records fewer than 85,000 distinct CDR3 sequences, roughly 72% of them present only once. Sequencing used sorted CD4+, CD8+, or CD8+CD57+ T cells (not recorded which) from PBMCs. These receptors all stem from a human donor with aplastic anemia. Each CDR3 is given with its conserved first and last residue. Each record gives: D gene, V gene, clone size, J gene, CDR3 protein, CDR3 DNA. D genes are given only for firm matches. Rows may omit the clone size; those that give it use once, few, many or a size class.

d_gene: TRBD2; v_gene: TRBV20-1; abundance: .; j_gene: TRBJ2-1; CDR3aa: CSARGGLAGVRNEQFF; CDR3nt: TGCAGTGCTAGAGGTGGACTAGCGGGAGTTAGAAATGAGCAGTTCTTC
d_gene: TRBD1; v_gene: TRBV25-1; abundance: .; j_gene: TRBJ2-7; CDR3aa: CASSGVRDRGSYEQYF; CDR3nt: TGTGCCAGCAGCGGGGTCAGGGACAGGGGATCCTACGAGCAGTACTTC
d_gene: TRBD2; v_gene: TRBV24-1; abundance: many; j_gene: TRBJ2-5; CDR3aa: CATSDFGLAGGKETQYF; CDR3nt: TGTGCCACCAGTGATTTTGGGCTAGCGGGAGGGAAGGAGACCCAGTACTTC
d_gene: .; v_gene: TRBV10-3; abundance: few; j_gene: TRBJ2-3; CDR3aa: CAISVSLDTQYF; CDR3nt: TGTGCCATCAGTGTGAGTTTGGATACGCAGTATTTT
d_gene: .; v_gene: TRBV7-6; abundance: few; j_gene: TRBJ1-1; CDR3aa: CASSLTDVNTEAFF; CDR3nt: TGTGCCAGCAGCTTAACGGACGTGAACACTGAAGCTTTCTTT
d_gene: .; v_gene: TRBV15; abundance: .; j_gene: TRBJ1-2; CDR3aa: CATNSNSYGYTF; CDR3nt: TGTGCCACCAATTCAAACAGCTATGGCTACACCTTC
d_gene: .; v_gene: TRBV20-1; abundance: .; j_gene: TRBJ1-2; CDR3aa: CSARGRVGYGYTF; CDR3nt: TGCAGTGCTAGAGGACGGGTCGGCTATGGCTACACCTTC
d_gene: .; v_gene: TRBV15; abundance: .; j_gene: TRBJ1-5; CDR3aa: CATSGGSRVGQPQHF; CDR3nt: TGTGCCACCAGTGGTGGATCGAGGGTGGGTCAGCCCCAGCATTTT
d_gene: TRBD1; v_gene: TRBV2; abundance: once; j_gene: TRBJ1-2; CDR3aa: CASSERDRGRGYTF; CDR3nt: TGTGCCAGCAGTGAAAGGGACAGGGGACGAGGCTACACCTTC
d_gene: TRBD1; v_gene: TRBV7-8; abundance: .; j_gene: TRBJ2-5; CDR3aa: CASSRSRDRDRETQYF; CDR3nt: TGTGCCAGCAGCCGCTCCCGGGACAGGGATCGAGAGACCCAGTACTTC
d_gene: .; v_gene: TRBV19; abundance: .; j_gene: TRBJ1-1; CDR3aa: CASSMYTEAFF; CDR3nt: TGTGCCAGTAGCATGTACACTGAAGCTTTCTTT
d_gene: .; v_gene: TRBV5-1; abundance: .; j_gene: TRBJ2-3; CDR3aa: CASSVAASTDTQYF; CDR3nt: TGCGCCAGCAGCGTCGCGGCGAGCACAGATACGCAGTATTTT
d_gene: TRBD1; v_gene: TRBV7-9; abundance: .; j_gene: TRBJ1-1; CDR3aa: CASSSHRGMNTEAFF; CDR3nt: TGTGCCAGCAGCTCCCACAGGGGGATGAACACTGAAGCTTTCTTT
d_gene: .; v_gene: TRBV15; abundance: once; j_gene: TRBJ1-1; CDR3aa: CATSRGPVGANTEAFF; CDR3nt: TGTGCCACCAGCAGGGGGCCGGTAGGGGCTAACACTGAAGCTTTCTTT
d_gene: TRBD1; v_gene: TRBV6-1; abundance: .; j_gene: TRBJ2-7; CDR3aa: CASRPGQDSYEQYF; CDR3nt: TGTGCCAGCAGGCCCGGACAGGACTCCTACGAGCAGTACTTC
d_gene: TRBD1; v_gene: TRBV7-6; abundance: .; j_gene: TRBJ2-1; CDR3aa: CASSKGQGNEQFF; CDR3nt: TGTGCCAGCAGCAAAGGACAGGGAAATGAGCAGTTCTTC
d_gene: TRBD2; v_gene: TRBV25-1; abundance: .; j_gene: TRBJ2-1; CDR3aa: CASSKRGRNNEQFF; CDR3nt: TGTGCCAGCAGTAAGCGGGGAAGGAATAATGAGCAGTTCTTC
d_gene: .; v_gene: TRBV2; abundance: .; j_gene: TRBJ1-1; CDR3aa: CASRNAGAQNTEAFF; CDR3nt: TGTGCCAGCAGGAATGCCGGGGCTCAGAACACTGAAGCTTTCTTT
d_gene: TRBD1; v_gene: TRBV20-1; abundance: .; j_gene: TRBJ1-1; CDR3aa: CSARDRDTEASF; CDR3nt: TGCAGTGCTAGGGACAGGGACACTGAAGCTTCCTTT
d_gene: .; v_gene: TRBV7-9; abundance: once; j_gene: TRBJ2-5; CDR3aa: CASSPPRQTQYF; CDR3nt: TGTGCCAGCAGCCCGCCGCGTCAGACCCAGTACTTC
d_gene: TRBD2; v_gene: TRBV15; abundance: .; j_gene: TRBJ2-5; CDR3aa: CASRTSGGPQETQYF; CDR3nt: TGTGCCAGCCGGACTAGCGGGGGGCCACAAGAGACCCAGTACTTC
d_gene: TRBD1; v_gene: TRBV7-9; abundance: many; j_gene: TRBJ2-5; CDR3aa: CASGGDGTEETQYF; CDR3nt: TGTGCCAGCGGGGGAGACGGGACAGAAGAGACCCAGTACTTC
d_gene: .; v_gene: TRBV29-1; abundance: .; j_gene: TRBJ1-1; CDR3aa: CSVDLGNTEAFF; CDR3nt: TGCAGCGTTGACCTGGGGAACACTGAAGCTTTCTTT
d_gene: .; v_gene: TRBV6-4; abundance: .; j_gene: TRBJ2-1; CDR3aa: CASSDEEGGNNEQFF; CDR3nt: TGTGCCAGCAGTGACGAGGAGGGGGGGAACAATGAGCAGTTCTTC
d_gene: .; v_gene: TRBV20-1; abundance: .; j_gene: TRBJ2-1; CDR3aa: CSAPEVYNEQFF; CDR3nt: TGCAGTGCTCCGGAGGTTTACAATGAGCAGTTCTTC
d_gene: TRBD2; v_gene: TRBV11-2; abundance: .; j_gene: TRBJ2-1; CDR3aa: CASSTGTSGAFYNEQFF; CDR3nt: TGTGCCAGCAGTACCGGGACTAGCGGGGCCTTTTACAATGAGCAGTTCTTC
d_gene: .; v_gene: TRBV7-9; abundance: .; j_gene: TRBJ2-3; CDR3aa: CASSLEYTQYF; CDR3nt: TGTGCCAGCAGCTTAGAGTATACGCAGTATTTT
d_gene: .; v_gene: TRBV5-4; abundance: .; j_gene: TRBJ2-4; CDR3aa: CASSLVGENIQYF; CDR3nt: TGTGCCAGCAGCTTGGTGGGAGAAAACATTCAGTACTTC
d_gene: .; v_gene: TRBV24-1; abundance: once; j_gene: TRBJ2-1; CDR3aa: CATSDSGSGYNEQFF; CDR3nt: TGTGCCACCAGTGATTCAGGGTCGGGCTACAATGAGCAGTTCTTC
d_gene: .; v_gene: TRBV15; abundance: few; j_gene: TRBJ2-3; CDR3aa: CATSRPTHDTQYF; CDR3nt: TGTGCCACCAGCAGACCCACGCATGATACGCAGTATTTT
d_gene: TRBD1; v_gene: TRBV24-1; abundance: .; j_gene: TRBJ2-7; CDR3aa: CATSLSGTGDEQYF; CDR3nt: TGTGCCACCAGCCTTTCGGGGACAGGGGACGAGCAGTACTTC
d_gene: .; v_gene: TRBV7-9; abundance: .; j_gene: TRBJ1-1; CDR3aa: CASVDRWLNTEAFF; CDR3nt: TGTGCCAGTGTGGACCGGTGGTTGAACACTGAAGCTTTCTTT
d_gene: .; v_gene: TRBV7-3; abundance: .; j_gene: TRBJ1-2; CDR3aa: CASSPTGYGAAGYTF; CDR3nt: TGTGCCAGCTCCCCTACAGGGTATGGGGCAGCTGGCTACACCTTC
d_gene: .; v_gene: TRBV5-1; abundance: .; j_gene: TRBJ1-2; CDR3aa: CASSLAGVFDNGYTF; CDR3nt: TGCGCCAGCAGCTTAGCGGGAGTGTTTGATAATGGCTACACCTTC
d_gene: TRBD1; v_gene: TRBV20-1; abundance: .; j_gene: TRBJ1-6; CDR3aa: CSARETGEYSPLHF; CDR3nt: TGCAGTGCTAGAGAAACAGGGGAGTACTCACCCCTCCACTTT
d_gene: .; v_gene: TRBV19; abundance: few; j_gene: TRBJ2-3; CDR3aa: CASAPAGPDTQYF; CDR3nt: TGTGCCAGTGCTCCCGCGGGTCCAGATACGCAGTATTTT
d_gene: .; v_gene: TRBV11-3; abundance: many; j_gene: TRBJ2-5; CDR3aa: CASSLAAPGEEETQYF; CDR3nt: TGTGCCAGCAGCTTAGCAGCCCCAGGGGAAGAAGAGACCCAGTACTTC
d_gene: .; v_gene: TRBV7-9; abundance: few; j_gene: TRBJ2-6; CDR3aa: CASSFGDVLTF; CDR3nt: TGTGCCAGCAGCTTCGGAGACGTCCTGACTTTC
d_gene: .; v_gene: TRBV29-1; abundance: .; j_gene: TRBJ2-2; CDR3aa: CSVEDPRQPLNAGELFF; CDR3nt: TGCAGCGTTGAAGATCCCCGACAGCCATTGAACGCCGGGGAGCTGTTTTTT
d_gene: TRBD1; v_gene: TRBV7-6; abundance: few; j_gene: TRBJ2-7; CDR3aa: CASSVTGDVYEQYF; CDR3nt: TGTGCCAGCAGCGTGACAGGGGATGTCTACGAGCAGTACTTC
d_gene: .; v_gene: TRBV7-6; abundance: .; j_gene: TRBJ2-7; CDR3aa: CANSSSYEQYF; CDR3nt: TGTGCCAACAGCTCCTCCTACGAGCAGTACTTC
d_gene: .; v_gene: TRBV4-1; abundance: few; j_gene: TRBJ1-5; CDR3aa: CASSQVRHNQPQHF; CDR3nt: TGCGCCAGCAGCCAAGTACGTCACAATCAGCCCCAGCATTTT
d_gene: TRBD1; v_gene: TRBV5-1; abundance: .; j_gene: TRBJ1-6; CDR3aa: CASSLARDRRSPLHF; CDR3nt: TGCGCCAGCAGCTTGGCCCGGGACAGGCGTTCACCCCTCCACTTT
d_gene: .; v_gene: TRBV20-1; abundance: few; j_gene: TRBJ1-2; CDR3aa: CSARDATNYGYTF; CDR3nt: TGCAGTGCTAGAGACGCCACGAACTATGGCTACACCTTC
d_gene: .; v_gene: TRBV10-3; abundance: few; j_gene: TRBJ1-6; CDR3aa: CAISESEASRGSPLHF; CDR3nt: TGTGCCATCAGTGAGTCTGAGGCTTCCCGGGGCTCACCCCTCCACTTT
d_gene: TRBD2; v_gene: TRBV10-3; abundance: .; j_gene: TRBJ2-5; CDR3aa: CAVGLEGETQYF; CDR3nt: TGTGCCGTAGGACTAGAGGGTGAGACCCAGTACTTC
d_gene: TRBD1; v_gene: TRBV10-3; abundance: few; j_gene: TRBJ2-7; CDR3aa: CAIRGDRASYEQYF; CDR3nt: TGTGCCATCAGAGGGGACAGGGCCTCCTACGAGCAGTACTTC
d_gene: .; v_gene: TRBV10-3; abundance: .; j_gene: TRBJ2-3; CDR3aa: CAISVAPRSTDTQYF; CDR3nt: TGTGCCATCAGTGTGGCACCGCGGAGCACAGATACGCAGTATTTT
d_gene: .; v_gene: TRBV24-1; abundance: .; j_gene: TRBJ2-2; CDR3aa: CATSDLGAGLTGELFF; CDR3nt: TGTGCCACCAGTGATTTGGGGGCAGGGCTTACCGGGGAGCTGTTTTTT
d_gene: .; v_gene: TRBV10-3; abundance: .; j_gene: TRBJ1-2; CDR3aa: CAISEGTGPPAYGYTF; CDR3nt: TGTGCCATCAGTGAGGGAACAGGGCCCCCTGCCTATGGCTACACCTTC
d_gene: .; v_gene: TRBV20-1; abundance: .; j_gene: TRBJ2-3; CDR3aa: CSARSLEAPTDTQYF; CDR3nt: TGCAGTGCTAGATCCTTAGAGGCCCCGACAGATACGCAGTATTTT
d_gene: TRBD1; v_gene: TRBV7-2; abundance: .; j_gene: TRBJ2-5; CDR3aa: CASSLASNRQGMGETQYF; CDR3nt: TGTGCCAGCAGCTTAGCGTCCAACCGACAGGGCATGGGAGAGACCCAGTACTTC